Listed here are 19 T cell receptor beta chains from one sample, sequenced in a study of PD-L1 blockade in urothelial cancer. Measured with immunoSEQ multiplex PCR; TCRdb has only the in-frame clones, and not every one. The data contain 50,000 to 55,000 clones, about 75% of them seen just once; the ten biggest clones take up roughly 4%. Time point here: pretreatment peripheral blood. This material consisted of PBMCs, taken around atezolizumab (anti-PD-L1) treatment. The receptors here all came from a man in his 70s with urothelial cancer.

The gene calls are TRBV14 and TRBJ2-5; TRBD2 agrees at 10 bases. The V segment lost 4 bases and the J segment 5 bases; nucleotides outside the gene matches: 1. CDR1 is SGHDN, CDR2 FVKESK, per germline. The CDR3 contains 13 residues. CDR3 nucleotides: TGTGCCAGCAGCCGGGGACTAGCGGAGACCCAGTACTTC. Its translation: CASSRGLAETQYF.

This chain links TRBV30 with TRBJ1-1, with D perhaps TRBD1 (5 bases). Between the trimmed V and J ends, which lost 5 bases and 3 bases, there was a span of 16 bases. Germline CDR1 and CDR2: GTSNPN and SVGIG (reference sequence). This CDR3 contains 14 residues. CDR3 amino acids: CAWSWGGTDTEAFF. The CDR3 DNA reads TGTGCCTGGTCTTGGGGGGGAACGGACACTGAAGCTTTCTTT.

This chain joins TRBV5-6 and TRBJ1-6; 8 nucleotides line up with TRBD1. J gave up 9 bases and V 0 bases, and 2 bases lay outside the gene matches. The CDR3 totals 14 residues. Germline values: CDR1 SGHDT, CDR2 YYEEEE. Here the CDR3 reads CASSLGQGTSPLHF. The CDR3 region has the DNA TGTGCCAGCAGCTTGGGACAGGGGACTTCACCCCTCCACTTT.

CDR3 protein: CASRDRGLNEQFF. DNA of the CDR3: TGTGCCAGTAGGGACAGGGGATTGAATGAGCAGTTCTTC. The chain combines TRBV19 with TRBJ2-1; TRBD1 matches at 9 bases. The ends lost 6 bases at V and 7 bases at J; junction bases unmatched: 4. This CDR3 contains 13 residues. Germline CDR1 LNHDA, CDR2 SQIVND (reference sequence).

The chain joins TRBV2 to TRBJ1-5; no clear D. V gave up 5 bases and J gave up 3 bases, with 8 bases separating them. The CDR3 contains 13 residues. Germline CDR1 and CDR2: SNHLY and FYNNEI. CDR3 sequence reads: CASSTVNNQPQHF. CDR3 DNA: TGTGCCAGCAGTACAGTAAACAATCAGCCCCAGCATTTT.

The chain recombines TRBV15 with TRBJ1-4; a possible D gene is TRBD1 (6 bases). Germline lookup yields CDR1 LNHNV and CDR2 YYDKDF (reference sequence). There are 15 residues in the CDR3. Deletions cut 0 bases from V and 6 bases from J, with 11 bases between. The CDR3: CATSRDFAGDEKLFF. The CDR3 DNA is TGTGCCACCAGCAGAGATTTTGCAGGGGATGAAAAACTGTTTTTT.

The chain is built from TRBV7-9 and TRBJ1-1; D possibly corresponds to TRBD1 (5 bases). The ends were cut back, 5 bases at V and 5 bases at J, with 18 bases in the middle. Per germline, CDR1 SEHNR and CDR2 FQNEAQ (reference sequence). The CDR3 length is 15 residues. In DNA form, the CDR3 reads TGTGCCAGCAGCCCCCCAGGGAACCGAAGGACTGAAGCTTTCTTT. It specifies CASSPPGNRRTEAFF.

V usage is TRBV9 and J usage is TRBJ2-2; TRBD2 is a possible D gene (6 bases). CDR1 and CDR2 (germline): SGDLS, YYNGEE. Trimming left V 0 bases short and J 5 bases short, with 14 bases between. The CDR3 covers 16 residues. CDR3 bases: TGTGCCAGCAGCGTAGGGACGGGAGTGAGGACCGGGGAGCTGTTTTTT. Translation gives CASSVGTGVRTGELFF.

V gene TRBV5-6 combines with J gene TRBJ2-5, with 7 bases identical to TRBD1. In germline, CDR1 is SGHDT, CDR2 YYEEEE. Trimming at V came to 2 bases and at J to 0 bases, leaving 4 bases not matched to a gene. The CDR3 runs to 15 residues. The chain's CDR3 is CASSFRQGNQETQYF. CDR3 bases: TGTGCCAGCAGCTTTCGACAGGGAAACCAAGAGACCCAGTACTTC.

CDR3 nucleotides: TGTGCCAGCAGCGCTAGCTCCTATAATTCACCCCTCCACTTT. Protein: CASSASSYNSPLHF. The V gene is TRBV7-2, the J gene TRBJ1-6; the D is unclear. This CDR3 contains 14 residues. The ends were cut back, 5 bases at V and 0 bases at J, with 5 bases in the middle. Germline-derived CDR1 and CDR2 are SGHTA and FQGNSA.

V and J are TRBV21-1 and TRBJ1-2; the table's TRBD1 call for D was not verified on the DNA. TRBV21-1 corresponds to a pseudogene. The CDR3 totals 15 residues. The CDR3 spells CASSLSRRQGGGYTF. The CDR3 coding sequence is TGTGCCAGCAGCCTATCTAGACGACAGGGGGGTGGCTACACCTTC.

This chain uses TRBV15 with TRBJ2-5; TRBD2 is a possible D gene (6 bases). Trimming removed 0 bases from V and 1 base from J, with 15 bases in between. CDR3 length equals 17 residues. Germline V CDR1 and CDR2: LNHNV, YYDKDF (reference sequence). CDR3 DNA: TGTGCCACCAGCAGAGATCCCGGGGCGGGGACCCAAGAGACCCAGTACTTC. Amino acids: CATSRDPGAGTQETQYF.

This clone was detected a few times. The rearrangement uses TRBV5-6 and TRBJ1-2; weak D call: TRBD1 (5 bases). The CDR3 spans 14 residues. Germline CDR1 reads SGHDT; CDR2 reads YYEEEE. V dropped 0 bases and J dropped 6 bases, with 12 bases sitting between them. The CDR3 DNA follows: TGTGCCAGCAGCTTGGGGGGGGGAGGAGATGGCTACACCTTC. It specifies CASSLGGGGDGYTF.

This clone is categorized as medium-sized. The chain couples TRBV7-6 to TRBJ1-1, with a weak D call TRBD1 (6 bases). CDR3 size: 14 residues. V dropped 4 bases and J dropped 4 bases, with 13 bases sitting between them. CDR1 is SGHVS, CDR2 FNYEAQ, per germline. In DNA form, the CDR3 reads TGTGCCAGCAGCTATCCAGGGGACGGCACTGAAGCTTTCTTT. Its translation: CASSYPGDGTEAFF.

The chain has TRBV27 and TRBJ2-3; 13 bases map to TRBD2. This CDR3 spans 18 amino acids. J lost 4 bases, V lost 7 bases, and 14 bases had no gene match. From germline, CDR1 is MNHEY and CDR2 SMNVEV (reference sequence). The CDR3 region has the DNA TGTGCCAGCACCCGGACTAGCGGGGGATCGATGTGGGCAGATACGCAGTATTTT. Protein: CASTRTSGGSMWADTQYF.

This sequence joins TRBV5-4 and TRBJ1-6, with 9 bases lining up with TRBD1. The CDR3 extends over 14 amino acids. Germline trimming cut 4 bases from V and 8 bases from J; bases unmatched to any gene: 4. CDR1 is SGHNT, CDR2 YYREEE, per germline (reference sequence). CDR3 amino acids: CASSSDRGDSPLHF. In DNA form, the CDR3 reads TGTGCCAGCAGCAGCGACAGGGGGGATTCACCCCTCCACTTT.

The rearrangement links TRBV2 to TRBJ2-3; D is unclear. The CDR3 totals 16 residues. With 8 bases removed from V and 0 bases from J, the gap between germline ends came to 18 bases. CDR1 SNHLY and CDR2 FYNNEI come from the germline V gene. CDR3 in DNA: TGTGCCAGCTCGCTACAGAGACCTTCTAGCACAGATACGCAGTATTTT. This codes for CASSLQRPSSTDTQYF. Variable domain in full (rest from reference TRBV2 and TRBJ2-3): EPEVTQTPSHQVTQMGQEVILRCVPISNHLYFYWYRQILGQKVEFLVSFYNNEISEKSEIFDDQFSVERPDGSNFTLKIRSTKLEDSAMYFCASSLQRPSSTDTQYFGPGTRLTVL.

The chain couples TRBV27 to TRBJ1-1; D unresolved. The length of the CDR3 is 14 residues. The V end lost 6 bases, the J end lost 1 base, and 12 bases lay between the germline ends. The germline V gene encodes CDR1 MNHEY and CDR2 SMNVEV (reference sequence). The CDR3 reads CASRREKGNTEAFF. The CDR3 DNA is TGTGCCAGCAGGAGGGAGAAGGGGAACACTGAAGCTTTCTTT.

V gene TRBV6-5 combines with J gene TRBJ1-6, with D hard to call. The V gene lost 2 bases and the J gene lost 6 bases, with 11 bases spanning the gap. This CDR3 is built from 15 residues. The V gene's germline CDR1 is MNHEY and CDR2 SVGAGI. As DNA, the CDR3 is TGTGCCAGCAGTTACCCGGCAGAGGGTAATTCACCCCTCCACTTT. Its protein product is CASSYPAEGNSPLHF.